One and the same sample provided the 22 T cell receptor beta chains below, sequenced in a study. TCRdb reanalysed the 5' RACE reads using MiXCR and keeps one entry per CDR3 protein. The table records about 32,000 distinct CDR3 sequences, roughly 25% of them present only once. Sequenced material: memory CD4+ T cells sorted from blood. The subset denotes: memory CD4+ T cells, CD4+CD45RO+CD25-. The receptors were gathered from a female donor with breast cancer.

The chain employs TRBV19 and TRBJ2-1; D remains unclear. Germline V gene sequence: CDR1 LNHDA, CDR2 SQIVND (reference sequence). The CDR3 runs 11 residues. The V gene lost 6 bases and the J gene lost 8 bases, with 8 bases spanning the gap. CDR3 nucleotides: TGTGCCAGTAGCCTTATCGATGAGCAGTTCTTC. Amino acid sequence: CASSLIDEQFF.

In its sample, this clonotype was seen a few times. The chain carries TRBV2 and TRBJ2-3, with D unresolved. The V end lost 8 bases, the J end lost 6 bases, and 6 bases lay between the germline ends. This CDR3 comprises 10 residues. Germline V lookup: CDR1 SNHLY, CDR2 FYNNEI. CDR3 bases: TGTGCCAGCGCTGGGGATACGCAGTATTTT. Translating it yields CASAGDTQYF.

The chain has TRBV24-1 and TRBJ1-2; possibly TRBD1 for D (6 bases). Germline values: CDR1 KGHDR, CDR2 SFDVKD. V was shortened by 1 base and J by 5 bases, with 10 bases between the two germline ends. This CDR3 spans 14 amino acids. In DNA, the CDR3 is TGTGCCACCAGTGATTTTGGAGGGACATATGGCTACACCTTC. Protein: CATSDFGGTYGYTF.

This clonotype was counted ten times or more. V and J are TRBV12-3 or TRBV12-4 and TRBJ2-7; 9 bases fit TRBD1. This CDR3 contains 14 residues. J gave up 2 bases and V 5 bases, and 4 bases lay outside the gene matches. The CDR3 coding sequence is TGTGCCAGCAGTCACAGGGGGCCAACCTACGAGCAGTACTTC. Residues: CASSHRGPTYEQYF.

This clonotype was detected ten times or more. The J gene is TRBJ2-3, the V gene TRBV10-3; no firm D call. V dropped 2 bases and J dropped 0 bases, with 12 bases sitting between them. Germline CDR1 is ENHRY and CDR2 is SYGVKD. The CDR3 is made up of 16 amino acids. The chain's CDR3 is CAISEPGSPSTDTQYF. In nucleotides, the CDR3 is TGTGCCATCAGTGAGCCCGGGTCCCCTAGCACAGATACGCAGTATTTT.

This clonotype showed up many times. The chain recombines TRBV9 with TRBJ1-1; perhaps TRBD1 as D (5 bases). Germline assignment: CDR1 SGDLS and CDR2 YYNGEE. The V end was cut by 4 bases, the J end by 1 base, with 8 bases between. The CDR3 contains 13 residues. The CDR3 is CASSLRGNTEAFF. As DNA, the CDR3 is TGTGCCAGCAGCCTTAGGGGGAACACTGAAGCTTTCTTT. Together with reference TRBV9 and TRBJ1-1, the CDR3 gives the full variable domain: DSGVTQTPKHLITATGQRVTLRCSPRSGDLSVYWYQQSLDQGLQFLIQYYNGEERAKGNILERFSAQQFPDLHSELNLSSLELGDSALYFCASSLRGNTEAFFGQGTRLTVV.

In this sample, this clonotype turned up a few times. An end of the junction does not agree with germline; a read error may underlie this. The chain combines TRBV27 with TRBJ2-3, with TRBD1 matching over 10 bases. The CDR3 extends over 17 amino acids. Germline V lookup: CDR1 MNHEY, CDR2 SMNVEV (reference sequence). CDR3 sequence reads: CASSFTPGQGTADAQYF. The CDR3 nucleotides read TGTGCCAGCAGTTTCACCCCGGGACAGGGGACGGCAGATGCGCAGTATTTT.

This clonotype has ten or more counts. The chain links TRBV20-1 to TRBJ2-7, with 12 positions matching TRBD1. Germline V CDR1 and CDR2: DFQATT, SNEGSKA (reference sequence). V lost 1 base and J lost 7; bases outside the gene matches: 11. The CDR3 covers 16 residues. CDR3 nucleotides: TGCAGTGCTAGAGTGGAGAAGGGACAGGGGGCGGGGGAGCAGTACTTC. It encodes CSARVEKGQGAGEQYF.

The chain carries TRBV2 and TRBJ2-7; D gene uncertain. V was pared by 6 bases and J by 6 bases, with 6 bases between. This CDR3 comprises 10 residues. Germline CDR1 and CDR2: SNHLY and FYNNEI. In nucleotides, the CDR3 is TGTGCCAGCAGGGGTACCGAGCAGTACTTC. Protein: CASRGTEQYF.

There are a few counts of this clonotype. The V call is TRBV7-2, the J call TRBJ2-4; no definite D call. CDR1 is SGHTA, CDR2 FQGNSA, per germline. The CDR3 has 17 amino acids. Trimming took off 1 base at V and 1 base at J, with 14 bases between the two ends. The CDR3 region is CASSLGLGISAKNIQYF. In nucleotides, the CDR3 is TGTGCCAGCAGCTTAGGGCTAGGGATTTCGGCCAAAAACATTCAGTACTTC.

This clonotype has only a few counts. The chain uses TRBV18 and TRBJ2-4; 10 positions match TRBD1. This CDR3 has 15 amino acids. Trimming removed 0 bases from V and 9 bases from J; junction bases left unmatched: 5. From germline, CDR1 is KGHSH and CDR2 LQKENI. Here the CDR3 reads CASSPPSRDRGIQYF. CDR3 nucleotides: TGTGCCAGCTCACCACCTTCCCGGGACAGGGGCATTCAGTACTTC.

CDR3 loop: CASSQETGNTQYF. The CDR3 DNA is TGTGCCAGCAGCCAAGAAACCGGGAATACGCAGTATTTT. The chain employs TRBV14 and TRBJ2-3; weak D call: TRBD2 (5 bases). The CDR3 spans 13 residues. Germline-derived CDR1 and CDR2 are SGHDN and FVKESK. Trimming removed 0 bases from V and 7 bases from J, with 8 bases in between.

In its sample, this clonotype was seen a few times. The chain carries TRBV7-9 and TRBJ2-5, with unresolved D. Trimming cost V 3 bases and J 5 bases, with 16 bases left between them. CDR3 length: 15 amino acids. CDR1 is SEHNR, CDR2 FQNEAQ, per germline (reference sequence). The CDR3 loop is CASSFSGSPQETQYF. CDR3 nucleotides: TGTGCCAGCAGCTTCTCCGGGTCCCCACAGGAGACCCAGTACTTC.

The V gene is TRBV27, the J gene TRBJ1-3, with 8 positions matching TRBD1. The length of the CDR3 is 15 residues. V lost 4 bases and J lost 4; bases outside the gene matches: 6. Germline V CDR1 and CDR2: MNHEY, SMNVEV (reference sequence). The DNA for the CDR3 is TGTGCCAGCAGTTCCTACAGGGGGTACGGAAACACCATATATTTT. It encodes CASSSYRGYGNTIYF.

This clonotype ranks as medium-sized. The chain recombines TRBV9 with TRBJ1-1; D perhaps matches TRBD1 (5 bases). The V gene lost 3 bases and the J gene lost 6 bases, with 18 bases spanning the gap. Germline CDR1 reads SGDLS; CDR2 reads YYNGEE. This CDR3 region has 15 residues. The CDR3 DNA reads as TGTGCCAGCAGCGCCTTCTCCCAGGGCTTCGCTGAAGCTTTCTTT. Translating it yields CASSAFSQGFAEAFF.

This clonotype was detected only a few times. The chain is built from TRBV9 and TRBJ2-1, with a weak D call TRBD1 (5 bases). The germline gives CDR1 SGDLS, CDR2 YYNGEE. The CDR3 has 16 amino acids. Trimming removed 0 bases from V and 5 bases from J, with 15 bases in between. The CDR3 DNA is TGTGCCAGCAGCGTAGAGGGTCAGGGTGGTGACAATGAGCAGTTCTTC. The encoded protein is CASSVEGQGGDNEQFF.

This clonotype appeared many times. The chain is built from TRBV29-1 and TRBJ2-4, with D maybe TRBD1 (5 bases). The CDR3 totals 17 residues. CDR1 SQVTM and CDR2 ANQGSEA come from the germline V gene. V lost 0 bases to trimming and J lost 1 base, with 16 bases between them. CDR3 loop: CSVEDETAGGAKNIQYF. Written as DNA, the CDR3 is TGCAGCGTTGAAGATGAGACAGCCGGTGGGGCCAAAAACATTCAGTACTTC. The full variable domain, completed using reference TRBV29-1 and TRBJ2-4, is SAVISQKPSRDICQRGTSLTIQCQVDSQVTMMFWYRQQPGQSLTLIATANQGSEATYESGFVIDKFPISRPNLTFSTLTVSNMSPEDSSIYLCSVEDETAGGAKNIQYFGAGTRLSVL.

This clonotype was detected a few times. The chain employs TRBV5-1 and TRBJ2-5, with 8 nucleotides matching TRBD1. Trimming cost V 2 bases and J 1 base; bases outside gene matches: 7. The CDR3 consists of 16 residues. CDR1 and CDR2 (germline): SGHRS, YFSETQ. Here the CDR3 DNA reads TGCGCCAGCAGCTTAGCAGGGGGCCTTACCCAAGAGACCCAGTACTTC. As protein: CASSLAGGLTQETQYF.

In its sample, this clonotype was seen a few times. The V call is TRBV27, the J call TRBJ1-2; perhaps TRBD1 as D (6 bases). Germline V gene lookup returns CDR1 MNHEY and CDR2 SMNVEV (reference sequence). This CDR3 has 16 residues. V was clipped by 2 bases and J by 5 bases, with 18 bases between them. The CDR3 DNA sequence: TGTGCCAGCAGTTTAAGAGGGGGAGAGTCGGTATATGGCTACACCTTC. It encodes CASSLRGGESVYGYTF.

The rearrangement uses TRBV15 and TRBJ2-5; possible D gene TRBD2, 5 bases. The V and J ends lost 4 bases and 4 bases respectively, with 16 bases between them. There are 15 residues in the CDR3. Germline V gene data show CDR1 as LNHNV and CDR2 as YYDKDF (reference sequence). In DNA, the CDR3 is TGTGCCACCAGCACCAGAGGGAGTTATCTAGAGACCCAGTACTTC. Its protein product is CATSTRGSYLETQYF.

The rearrangement links TRBV27 to TRBJ1-5; D is undetermined. Trimming removed 4 bases from V and 2 bases from J, with 9 bases in between. This CDR3 is built from 14 residues. The germline gives CDR1 MNHEY, CDR2 SMNVEV (reference sequence). The CDR3 here is CASSSEGGNQPQHF. The CDR3 region has the DNA TGTGCCAGCAGTTCGGAGGGCGGCAATCAGCCCCAGCATTTT.

This chain connects TRBV27 to TRBJ1-4; TRBD1 is a possible D gene (5 bases). The CDR3 has 13 amino acids. V dropped 11 bases and J dropped 4 bases, with 14 bases sitting between them. The germline CDR1 and CDR2 sequences are MNHEY and SMNVEV (reference sequence). CDR3 amino acids: CAAGGKRNEKLFF. In DNA form, the CDR3 reads TGTGCCGCGGGGGGGAAACGTAATGAAAAACTGTTTTTT. Based on the CDR3 plus reference TRBV27 and TRBJ1-4, the full variable domain is EAQVTQNPRYLITVTGKKLTVTCSQNMNHEYMSWYRQDPGLGLRQIYYSMNVEVTDKGDVPEGYKVSRKEKRNFPLILESPSPNQTSLYFCAAGGKRNEKLFFGSGTQLSVL.